This T cell receptor beta chain was recorded in a study of blood T cell repertoires in COVID-19. About the study: Samples came from the United States, Italy and Spain, spanning acute and convalescent COVID-19. Sources were T cells, B-cell-depleted T cells, or PBMCs; the material itself was cDNA or gDNA.

V shed 2 bases and J shed 0 bases, with 11 bases lying between them. Germline V gene sequence: CDR1 SGHVS, CDR2 FQNEAQ. The CDR3 has 16 amino acids. This clone was seen repeatedly, ten times or more. Original processing notes: Scientists estimated how many nucleated cells there were by amplifying reference gene primers. Profiled with immunoSEQ multiplex PCR; TCRdb holds only in-frame clones, not every one. V and J calls and clone size are those listed in that table; D and trimming were worked out from the DNA. The sample records 130,000 to 150,000 clones, approximately 90% being singletons. Sequencing was performed on peripheral blood. The V call is TRBV7-8, the J call TRBJ1-5; D is unclear. The source is a human donor in a cohort sampled during active COVID-19. This CDR3 reads CASSLSTTISNQPQHF. Written as DNA, the CDR3 is TGTGCCAGCAGCTTATCCACAACAATTAGCAATCAGCCCCAGCATTTT. The whole variable domain, remainder taken from reference TRBV7-8 and TRBJ1-5, is GAGVSQSPRYKVAKRGQDVALRCDPISGHVSLFWYQQALGQGPEFLTYFQNEAQLDKSGLPSDRFFAERPEGSVSTLKIQRTQQEDSAVYLCASSLSTTISNQPQHFGDGTRLSIL.